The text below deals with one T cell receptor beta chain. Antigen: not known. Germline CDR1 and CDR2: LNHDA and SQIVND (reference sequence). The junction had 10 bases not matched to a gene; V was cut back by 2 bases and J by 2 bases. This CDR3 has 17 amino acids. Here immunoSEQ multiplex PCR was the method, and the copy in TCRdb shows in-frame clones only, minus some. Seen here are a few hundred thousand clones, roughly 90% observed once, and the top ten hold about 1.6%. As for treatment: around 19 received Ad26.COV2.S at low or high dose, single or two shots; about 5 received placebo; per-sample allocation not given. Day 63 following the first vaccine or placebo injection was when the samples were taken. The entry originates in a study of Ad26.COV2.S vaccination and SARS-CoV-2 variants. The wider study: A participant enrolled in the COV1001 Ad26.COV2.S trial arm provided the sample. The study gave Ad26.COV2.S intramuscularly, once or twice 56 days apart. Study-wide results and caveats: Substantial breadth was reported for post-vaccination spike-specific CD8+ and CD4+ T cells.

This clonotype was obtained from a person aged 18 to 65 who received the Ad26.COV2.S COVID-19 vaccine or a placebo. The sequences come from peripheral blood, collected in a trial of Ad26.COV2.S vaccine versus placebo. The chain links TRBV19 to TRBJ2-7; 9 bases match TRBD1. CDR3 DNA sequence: TGTGCCAGTAGTATATTTAGTAGTCGGGACAGGGCCTACGAGCAGTACTTC. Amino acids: CASSIFSSRDRAYEQYF.